This T cell receptor beta chain was profiled in a study of T cell changes during pregnancy in multiple sclerosis. Trimming removed 2 bases at V and 10 bases at J, with 11 bases between. The CDR3 is 11 amino acids. Per the germline V gene, CDR1 is GTSNPN and CDR2 is SVGIG (reference sequence). The protocol was immunoSEQ multiplex PCR, while the TCRdb copy is restricted to in-frame clones and leaves out a portion. The sample contains about 30,000 clones, approximately 90% of which appear only once. Source: CD4+ T cells from peripheral blood mononuclear cells, taken in the first trimester of pregnancy. The V call is TRBV30, the J call TRBJ1-1, with D unresolved. The sequence was collected from a female donor in good health, enrolled as a control in a pregnancy study. The CDR3 nucleotides read TGTGCCTGGAGTCGATCGGGTGGAGCTTTCTTT. It codes for CAWSRSGGAFF.